Following are 15 T cell receptor beta chains from one sample sequenced in a study of T-cell memory formation after mild COVID-19. TCRdb reprocessed the 5' RACE reads via MiXCR and lists one record per CDR3 protein. In the table there are roughly 120,000 distinct CDR3 sequences, roughly 15% of which are singletons. Material for sequencing was PBMCs or a T cell subset sorted from them (not recorded which). These receptors were taken from an adult woman who had mild COVID-19 (a few samples of this study predate the infection). Cell type and time point are not known.

This clonotype was seen only a few times. The CDR3 DNA sequence: TGTGCCTGGAGGGGCTCGGCAGGGAACTCACCCCTCCACTTT. Its protein product is CAWRGSAGNSPLHF. The V gene is TRBV30, the J gene TRBJ1-6; D is possibly TRBD1 (5 bases). V was clipped by 3 bases and J by 10 bases, with 16 bases between them. The CDR3 runs 14 residues. The germline V gene encodes CDR1 GTSNPN and CDR2 SVGIG (reference sequence).

This clonotype was counted at least ten times. The CDR3 region has the DNA TGTGCCAGCAGTCCTAGGGAGTACCAAGAGACCCAGTACTTC. It is translated as CASSPREYQETQYF. The V call is TRBV12-3 or TRBV12-4, the J call TRBJ2-5, with D perhaps TRBD2 (5 bases). The CDR3 is made up of 14 amino acids. Trimming cost V 5 bases and J 0 bases, with 10 bases left between them.

V gene TRBV9 combines with J gene TRBJ2-3; 8 bases are a match to TRBD2. CDR1 and CDR2 (germline): SGDLS, YYNGEE. The CDR3 runs 17 residues. The V and J ends lost 0 bases and 1 base, in that order; junction bases with no gene match: 7. The CDR3 reads CASSVEDSGDGTDTQYF. CDR3 sequence (DNA): TGTGCCAGCAGCGTAGAGGATAGCGGGGATGGCACAGATACGCAGTATTTT.

This chain joins TRBV12-3 or TRBV12-4 and TRBJ2-5; D perhaps matches TRBD2 (6 bases). The CDR3 totals 15 residues. The V and J ends lost 4 bases and 7 bases respectively, with 19 bases between them. CDR3 protein: CASSYGSGGVGTQYF. CDR3 coding DNA: TGTGCCAGCAGTTATGGCTCCGGAGGGGTTGGGACCCAGTACTTC.

The chain combines TRBV5-6 with TRBJ2-1; 7 bases fit TRBD1. Germline V lookup: CDR1 SGHDT, CDR2 YYEEEE. The CDR3 loop spans 15 amino acids. Trimming at V came to 4 bases and at J to 5 bases, leaving 9 bases not matched to a gene. The CDR3 spells CASSLGQAADNEQFF. For the CDR3, the DNA is TGTGCCAGCAGCCTCGGACAGGCAGCAGACAATGAGCAGTTCTTC.

This clonotype was counted a few times. This chain connects TRBV2 to TRBJ2-7; D could derive from TRBD1 or TRBD2 (7 bases each). The V end lost 8 bases, the J end lost 0 bases, and 11 bases lay between the germline ends. Germline CDR1 SNHLY, CDR2 FYNNEI. CDR3 length: 13 residues. The CDR3 is CASGGDSSYEQYF. In DNA form, the CDR3 reads TGTGCCAGCGGGGGGGACAGCTCCTACGAGCAGTACTTC.

This clonotype was picked up a small number of times. The rearrangement joins TRBV4-2 to TRBJ2-7; possibly TRBD1 for D (6 bases). Trimming stripped 0 bases from V and 2 bases from J, with 14 bases between. This CDR3 is built from 16 residues. Germline CDR1 and CDR2: LGHNA and YNFKEQ. Written as DNA, the CDR3 is TGTGCCAGCAGCCAAGAGAGCACAGGGCCTACCTACGAGCAGTACTTC. Translating gives CASSQESTGPTYEQYF.

V and J are TRBV3-1 and TRBJ2-5; D is ambiguous. This CDR3 has 15 residues. Trimming cost V 5 bases and J 0 bases, with 13 bases left between them. CDR1 LGHDT and CDR2 YNNKEL come from the germline V gene (reference sequence). The CDR3 protein is CASSSPVLYQETQYF. As DNA, the CDR3 is TGTGCCAGCAGCTCGCCCGTCCTGTACCAAGAGACCCAGTACTTC.

This clonotype was observed a few times. The chain links TRBV7-8 to TRBJ1-6; D perhaps matches TRBD1 (6 bases). Trimming left V 4 bases short and J 7 bases short, with 14 bases between. CDR1 is SGHVS and CDR2 is FQNEAQ in the germline V gene. The CDR3 totals 15 residues. The CDR3 sequence: CASSWSRGQNSPLHF. The CDR3 nucleotides are TGTGCCAGCAGCTGGAGCAGGGGTCAGAATTCACCCCTCCACTTT. The variable domain in full, completed from reference TRBV7-8 and TRBJ1-6, reads GAGVSQSPRYKVAKRGQDVALRCDPISGHVSLFWYQQALGQGPEFLTYFQNEAQLDKSGLPSDRFFAERPEGSVSTLKIQRTQQEDSAVYLCASSWSRGQNSPLHFGNGTRLTVT.

The chain uses TRBV14 and TRBJ2-3; no reliable D call. Germline CDR1 is SGHDN and CDR2 is FVKESK. V was clipped by 2 bases and J by 4 bases, with 7 bases between them. This CDR3 region has 13 residues. Here the CDR3 reads CASSQLSPDTQYF. The CDR3 DNA sequence: TGTGCCAGCAGCCAACTCAGTCCAGATACGCAGTATTTT.

This clonotype was detected only a few times. The V and J genes are TRBV2 and TRBJ2-3; 8 nucleotides align to TRBD2. From germline, CDR1 is SNHLY and CDR2 FYNNEI. The CDR3 runs to 14 residues. Germline trimming cut 8 bases from V and 0 bases from J; bases unmatched to any gene: 4. DNA for the CDR3: TGTGCCAGCCGGGGGGGCAGGAGCACAGATACGCAGTATTTT. This codes for CASRGGRSTDTQYF.

Only a few counts were recorded for this clonotype. This chain joins TRBV7-6 and TRBJ2-1; 9 positions agree with TRBD2. Losses at the gene ends were 5 bases for V and 3 bases for J; bases not matched to a gene: 5. Germline CDR1 reads SGHVS; CDR2 reads FNYEAQ. The CDR3 is made up of 15 amino acids. CDR3 in amino acids: CASSLRLAVYNEQFF. Here the CDR3 DNA reads TGTGCCAGCAGCCTCCGACTAGCGGTCTACAATGAGCAGTTCTTC.

This clonotype came up many times. The V gene is TRBV5-1, the J gene TRBJ1-2; weak D call: TRBD1 (6 bases). Per germline, CDR1 SGHRS and CDR2 YFSETQ. This CDR3 is built from 14 residues. Trimming took 5 bases from V and 4 from J, leaving 15 bases between them. The CDR3 protein is CASSKEGGSYGYTF. The CDR3 bases are TGCGCCAGCAGTAAGGAGGGGGGTTCCTATGGCTACACCTTC.

V usage is TRBV7-3 and J usage is TRBJ2-1; 7 positions agree with TRBD2. Trimming cost V 1 base and J 10 bases; bases outside gene matches: 4. The CDR3 runs 13 residues. Germline lookup yields CDR1 SGHTA and CDR2 FQGTGA. CDR3 coding DNA: TGTGCCAGCAGCTTAAGTCGGCGGGAGGAGCAGTTCTTC. Its protein product is CASSLSRREEQFF.

Written as DNA, the CDR3 is TGCGCCAGCAGCTTGACTTCAGGGGGCACTGAAGCTTTCTTT. It encodes CASSLTSGGTEAFF. The V and J genes are TRBV5-1 and TRBJ1-1; 7 bases agree with TRBD1. CDR1 is SGHRS, CDR2 YFSETQ, per germline. This CDR3 has 14 residues. The V and J ends lost 1 base and 4 bases, in that order; junction bases with no gene match: 4.